This T cell receptor beta chain was sequenced for a study of siplizumab effects on memory and regulatory T cells. This table comes from immunoSEQ multiplex PCR, and its TCRdb copy is limited to in-frame clones, with some not included. This table has about 98,000 clones, roughly 90% appearing once. General study points: Roughly 75-97% of dividing CD4+ or CD8+ clones were without an attributable naive or memory phenotype. Siplizumab caused a significant drop in alloreactive sequences traceable to unstimulated CD4+ memory cells. Treatment with siplizumab left mappable alloreactive CD4+ clones averaging around 69% Treg-derived, compared with approximately 25% in controls. No more than a minor fraction of alloreactive clones could be traced back to unstimulated subsets.

CDR1 is MNHEY, CDR2 SVGAGI, per germline. Trimming shortened V by 3 bases and J by 3 bases, and 12 bases separated the two germline ends. The CDR3 is made up of 14 amino acids. In its sample, this clone was seen once. Its antigen is undetermined. Source material: CD4+ T cells sorted from blood. V gene TRBV6-5 combines with J gene TRBJ2-7; D gene uncertain. This TCR was sampled from a human donor in good health. This CDR3 is CASSYRLSVYEQYF. CDR3 DNA: TGTGCCAGCAGTTATAGGTTATCAGTCTACGAGCAGTACTTC.